This T cell receptor beta chain emerged from a study of blood T cell repertoires in COVID-19. Method: immunoSEQ multiplex PCR; TCRdb's copy keeps in-frame clones and lacks some. This table holds around 250,000 clones, around 86% found once. This clone was seen only a few times. The V and J ends lost 0 bases and 8 bases respectively, with 11 bases between them. The CDR3 is made up of 13 amino acids. The germline V gene has CDR1 SGHRS and CDR2 YFSETQ. The TCR sequence derives from a man in his forties with active or convalescent COVID-19. The sequenced sample consisted of peripheral blood. The rearrangement uses TRBV5-1 and TRBJ1-2; perhaps TRBD1 as D (5 bases). The DNA of the CDR3 is TGCGCCAGCAGCTTGGAAGGGGCACGGGGCTACACCTTC. Residues: CASSLEGARGYTF. Variable domain in full (rest from reference TRBV5-1 and TRBJ1-2): KAGVTQTPRYLIKTRGQQVTLSCSPISGHRSVSWYQQTPGQGLQFLFEYFSETQRNKGNFPGRFSGRQFSNSRSEMNVSTLELGDSALYLCASSLEGARGYTFGSGTRLTVV.